This T cell receptor beta chain was identified in a study of blood T cells in healthy people across ages. Study in general: Every two T cells gave about one barcoded beta molecule via template switching.

The people who gave samples were healthy Caucasians from Russia, aged roughly 6 to 100. Total RNA, at least 5.5 micrograms per sample, came from PBMCs. Primers used in a second PCR of roughly 7 to 11 cycles were a sample-barcoded 5' primer and a J-beta primer mix. A 12-random-nucleotide template-switch adaptor tagged each cDNA molecule. TCRdb redid the calling of the 5' RACE reads with MiXCR, one entry per CDR3 protein. This sample has about 280,000 distinct CDR3 sequences, with 25% to 30% found just once. The material sequenced was blood. The TCR originated in a woman in her 70s in good health.

The CDR3 region has the DNA TGCGCCAGCAGCGGGGGACTAGCGGACCAAGAGACCCAGTACTTC. Translation: CASSGGLADQETQYF. The rearrangement joins TRBV5-1 to TRBJ2-5, with 11 bases identical to TRBD2. This CDR3 has 15 amino acids. CDR1 is SGHRS, CDR2 YFSETQ, per germline. The V gene end was trimmed by 4 bases and the J gene end by 0 bases; junction bases not matched to a gene: 2.